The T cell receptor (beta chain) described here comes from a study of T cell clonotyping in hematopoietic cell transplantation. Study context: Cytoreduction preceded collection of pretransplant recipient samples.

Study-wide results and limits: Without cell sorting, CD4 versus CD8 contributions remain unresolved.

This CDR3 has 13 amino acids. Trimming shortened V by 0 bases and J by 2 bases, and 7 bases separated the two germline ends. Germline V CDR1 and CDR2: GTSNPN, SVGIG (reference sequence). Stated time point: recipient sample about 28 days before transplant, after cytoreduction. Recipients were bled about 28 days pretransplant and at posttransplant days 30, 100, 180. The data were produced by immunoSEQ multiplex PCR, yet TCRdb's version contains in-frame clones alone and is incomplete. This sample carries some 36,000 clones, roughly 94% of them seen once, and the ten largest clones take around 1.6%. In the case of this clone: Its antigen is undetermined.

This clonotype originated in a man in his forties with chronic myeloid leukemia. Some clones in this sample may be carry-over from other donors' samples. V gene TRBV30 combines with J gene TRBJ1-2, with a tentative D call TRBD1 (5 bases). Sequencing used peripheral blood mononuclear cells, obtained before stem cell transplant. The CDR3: CAWSVQVNYGYTF. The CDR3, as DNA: TGTGCCTGGAGTGTACAGGTGAACTATGGCTACACCTTC.